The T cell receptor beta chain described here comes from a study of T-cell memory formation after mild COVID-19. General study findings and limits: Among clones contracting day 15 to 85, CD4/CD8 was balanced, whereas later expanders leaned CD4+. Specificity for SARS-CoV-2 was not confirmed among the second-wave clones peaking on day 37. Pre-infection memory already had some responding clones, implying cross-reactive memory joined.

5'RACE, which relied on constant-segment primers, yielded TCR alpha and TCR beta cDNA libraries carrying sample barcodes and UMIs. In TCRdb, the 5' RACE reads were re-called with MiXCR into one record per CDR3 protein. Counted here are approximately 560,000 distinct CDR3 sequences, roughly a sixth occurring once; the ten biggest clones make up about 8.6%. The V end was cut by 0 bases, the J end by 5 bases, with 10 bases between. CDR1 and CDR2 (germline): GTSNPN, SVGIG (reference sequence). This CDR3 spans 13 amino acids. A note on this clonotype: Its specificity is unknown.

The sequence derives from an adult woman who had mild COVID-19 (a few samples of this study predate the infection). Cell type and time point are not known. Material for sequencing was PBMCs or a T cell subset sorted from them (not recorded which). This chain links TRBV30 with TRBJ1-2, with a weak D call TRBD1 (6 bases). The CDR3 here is CAWSVGGLYGYTF. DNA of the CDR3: TGTGCCTGGAGTGTAGGGGGATTGTATGGCTACACCTTC.